Below are 18 T cell receptor beta chains sequenced from a single sample in a study of OX40 agonist ivuxolimab in advanced cancers. Sequencing was performed with immunoSEQ multiplex PCR; in TCRdb, only in-frame clones are kept and a portion is missing. Of under 20,000 clones in the sample, about 77% were seen once. The material was CD4+ or CD8+ T cells sorted from blood, obtained in a trial of the OX40 agonist ivuxolimab. These TCRs come from an adult with an advanced solid tumor such as melanoma, head and neck, liver or kidney cancer.

This chain connects TRBV7-9 to TRBJ2-1; 13 bases are a match to TRBD2. This CDR3 comprises 17 residues. The junction had 6 bases not matched to a gene; V was cut back by 3 bases and J by 4 bases. CDR1 and CDR2 from the germline V gene are SEHNR and FQNEAQ (reference sequence). The CDR3 DNA sequence: TGTGCCAGCAGCTTGGCCGGACTAGCGGGAGTATACAATGAGCAGTTCTTC. It codes for CASSLAGLAGVYNEQFF.

The chain combines TRBV18 with TRBJ2-5; 13 nucleotides line up with TRBD2. V was clipped by 3 bases and J by 3 bases; unmatched bases: 4. This CDR3 has 16 amino acids. Germline values: CDR1 KGHSH, CDR2 LQKENI. CDR3 nucleotides: TGTGCCAGCTCACCGGGACTAGCGGGGACGGAAGAGACCCAGTACTTC. Its translation is CASSPGLAGTEETQYF. Looking up the rest from reference TRBV18 and TRBJ2-5 gives the full variable domain: NAGVMQNPRHLVRRRGQEARLRCSPMKGHSHVYWYRQLPEEGLKFMVYLQKENIIDESGMPKERFSAEFPKEGPSILRIQQVVRGDSAAYFCASSPGLAGTEETQYFGPGTRLLVL.

The rearrangement joins TRBV9 to TRBJ1-2, with D possibly TRBD1 on 5 matching bases. The CDR3 sequence is 14 residues long. V lost 2 bases and J 4 bases, leaving 12 bases between the germline ends. The V gene's germline CDR1 is SGDLS and CDR2 YYNGEE. The CDR3 DNA reads as TGTGCCAGCAGCGTTGGGGACGGACCCTATGGCTACACCTTC. Its protein is CASSVGDGPYGYTF.

V and J are TRBV13 and TRBJ2-7; 8 positions match TRBD2. The trim removed 2 bases at V and 4 bases at J, leaving 7 bases unmatched. The length of the CDR3 is 15 residues. The germline CDR1 and CDR2 sequences are PRHDT and FYEKMQ (reference sequence). For the CDR3, the DNA is TGTGCCAGCAGCTTACGGATAGCGGGGTTGTACGAGCAGTACTTC. Protein sequence: CASSLRIAGLYEQYF.

V gene TRBV6-6 combines with J gene TRBJ1-5, with 10 bases fitting TRBD1. The V gene end was trimmed by 6 bases and the J gene end by 4 bases; junction bases not matched to a gene: 6. Germline V lookup: CDR1 MNHNY, CDR2 SVGAGI (reference sequence). This CDR3 is 15 amino acids long. The DNA of the CDR3 is TGTGCCAGCAGGCCGGGGACAGGGGTAAATCAGCCCCAGCATTTT. Its protein is CASRPGTGVNQPQHF.

This rearrangement joins TRBV9 to TRBJ2-2; 9 bases are a match to TRBD2. Germline CDR1 and CDR2: SGDLS and YYNGEE. The CDR3 covers 17 residues. J was trimmed by 8 bases and V by 2 bases; bases with no gene match: 13. In nucleotides, the CDR3 is TGTGCCAGCAGCGTTTCCCGGCTAGCGGGGTCCTGGGGGGAGCTGTTTTTT. Amino acid sequence: CASSVSRLAGSWGELFF.

The chain joins TRBV15 to TRBJ2-1; the D is unclear. V lost 5 bases to trimming and J lost 10 bases, with 12 bases between them. CDR3 length equals 12 residues. Germline V lookup: CDR1 LNHNV, CDR2 YYDKDF (reference sequence). This CDR3 is CATSLGWREQFF. CDR3 in DNA: TGTGCCACCAGCCTCGGTTGGCGGGAGCAGTTCTTC.

The V gene is TRBV2, the J gene TRBJ1-2, with 8 nucleotides matching TRBD1. The V and J ends lost 6 bases and 4 bases, in that order; junction bases with no gene match: 16. Germline V lookup: CDR1 SNHLY, CDR2 FYNNEI. The CDR3 loop spans 17 amino acids. DNA for the CDR3: TGTGCCAGCAGCGTCCCGCCAGGACAGGGCGTTAGCTATGGCTACACCTTC. This translates into CASSVPPGQGVSYGYTF. The variable domain in full, completed from reference TRBV2 and TRBJ1-2, reads EPEVTQTPSHQVTQMGQEVILRCVPISNHLYFYWYRQILGQKVEFLVSFYNNEISEKSEIFDDQFSVERPDGSNFTLKIRSTKLEDSAMYFCASSVPPGQGVSYGYTFGSGTRLTVV.

The chain uses TRBV5-1 and TRBJ2-7; 11 bases align to TRBD1. CDR3 length: 16 residues. The junction had 5 bases not matched to a gene; V was cut back by 1 base and J by 2 bases. Looked up from germline, CDR1 is SGHRS and CDR2 is YFSETQ. CDR3 sequence reads: CASSLPGQGEAYEQYF. The CDR3 DNA sequence: TGCGCCAGCAGCTTGCCGGGACAGGGGGAGGCCTACGAGCAGTACTTC.

The chain has TRBV4-3 and TRBJ1-6; no firm D call. CDR3 length equals 17 residues. V lost 0 bases, J lost 1 base, and 10 bases lay in between. Germline CDR1 is LGHNA and CDR2 is YSLEER. The CDR3 region is CASSQDPRASYNSPLHF. The CDR3 DNA follows: TGCGCCAGCAGCCAAGATCCTAGAGCGTCCTATAATTCACCCCTCCACTTT.

The V gene is TRBV9, the J gene TRBJ2-7; TRBD2 agrees at 9 bases. The CDR3 extends over 19 amino acids. Trimming at V came to 3 bases and at J to 0 bases, leaving 16 bases not matched to a gene. Germline V gene data show CDR1 as SGDLS and CDR2 as YYNGEE. This CDR3 reads CASSAASWRGGDFSYEQYF. The CDR3 DNA follows: TGTGCCAGCAGCGCCGCGAGCTGGCGGGGGGGGGACTTCTCCTACGAGCAGTACTTC.

The chain is built from TRBV9 and TRBJ2-1, with 16 positions matching TRBD2. Losses at the gene ends were 3 bases for V and 7 bases for J; bases not matched to a gene: 13. CDR3 length: 19 residues. Germline CDR1 is SGDLS and CDR2 is YYNGEE. CDR3 sequence: CASSGGEGTSGRARNEQFF. The CDR3 DNA follows: TGTGCCAGCAGCGGAGGCGAAGGGACTAGCGGGAGGGCCCGAAATGAGCAGTTCTTC.

This chain links TRBV5-4 with TRBJ2-3, with 9 bases matching TRBD1. V was clipped by 0 bases and J by 4 bases; unmatched bases: 9. The germline gives CDR1 SGHNT, CDR2 YYREEE (reference sequence). The CDR3 extends over 17 amino acids. CDR3 nucleotides: TGTGCCAGCAGCTTGGGCCTAGACAGGGGGAGCGCAGATACGCAGTATTTT. Translating it yields CASSLGLDRGSADTQYF.

V usage is TRBV27 and J usage is TRBJ2-7; no clear D. This CDR3 has 13 amino acids. V dropped 6 bases and J dropped 4 bases, with 13 bases sitting between them. In germline, CDR1 is MNHEY, CDR2 SMNVEV (reference sequence). CDR3 in DNA: TGTGCCAGCAGCCCGAATTACAGTTACGAGCAGTACTTC. Its translation: CASSPNYSYEQYF.

The rearrangement uses TRBV2 and TRBJ2-7; D may be TRBD1 or TRBD2 (5 bases each). Germline-derived CDR1 and CDR2 are SNHLY and FYNNEI. This CDR3 contains 14 residues. Between the trimmed V and J ends, which lost 5 bases and 5 bases, there was a span of 16 bases. The CDR3 here is CASSLQLGVDEQYF. The CDR3 bases are TGTGCCAGCAGTTTACAACTAGGGGTTGACGAGCAGTACTTC.

This chain links TRBV6-1 with TRBJ1-2; D is unclear. V lost 5 bases and J 4 bases, leaving 14 bases between the germline ends. The CDR3 has 14 amino acids. The germline CDR1 and CDR2 sequences are MNHNS and SASEGT. CDR3 DNA: TGTGCCAGCAGTTATTTAGACGAGGGCTATGGCTACACCTTC. Residues: CASSYLDEGYGYTF.

The V and J genes are TRBV9 and TRBJ1-1; 7 nucleotides line up with TRBD1. The germline V gene has CDR1 SGDLS and CDR2 YYNGEE. J lost 8 bases, V lost 3 bases, and 7 bases had no gene match. The CDR3 runs to 13 residues. The CDR3 DNA follows: TGTGCCAGCAGCGCAGGGGGACCCCAGGAAGCTTTCTTT. As protein: CASSAGGPQEAFF.

This clone showed up just a few times. The V call is TRBV14, the J call TRBJ2-4, with 10 bases fitting TRBD1. Germline V gives CDR1 SGHDN, CDR2 FVKESK. The CDR3 consists of 19 residues. V gave up 1 base and J gave up 0 bases; unmatched junction bases: 9. CDR3: CASSQGRTGGSLAKNIQYF. CDR3 sequence (DNA): TGTGCCAGCAGCCAAGGTAGGACAGGGGGTAGTCTAGCCAAAAACATTCAGTACTTC.